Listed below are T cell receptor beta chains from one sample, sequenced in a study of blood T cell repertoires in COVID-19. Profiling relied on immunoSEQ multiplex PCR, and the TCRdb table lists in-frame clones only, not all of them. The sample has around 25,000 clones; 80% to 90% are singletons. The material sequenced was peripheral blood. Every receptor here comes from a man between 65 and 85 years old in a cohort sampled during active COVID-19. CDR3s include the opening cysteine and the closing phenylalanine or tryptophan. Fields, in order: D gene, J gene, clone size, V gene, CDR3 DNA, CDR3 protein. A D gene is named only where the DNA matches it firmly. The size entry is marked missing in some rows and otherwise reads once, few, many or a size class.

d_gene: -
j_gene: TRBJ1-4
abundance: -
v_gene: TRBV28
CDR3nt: TGTGCCAGCAGTTCCCTACGGGAAAAACTGTTTTTT
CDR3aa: CASSSLREKLFF

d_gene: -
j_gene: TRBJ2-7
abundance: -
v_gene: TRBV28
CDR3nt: TGTGCCAGCCAGGGTAGCTCCTACGAGCAGTACTTC
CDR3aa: CASQGSSYEQYF

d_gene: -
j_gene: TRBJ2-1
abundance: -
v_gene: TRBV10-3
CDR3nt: TGTGCCATCAGTGATGGGGCAGGCCTGGCCTACAATGAGCAGTTCTTC
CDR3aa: CAISDGAGLAYNEQFF

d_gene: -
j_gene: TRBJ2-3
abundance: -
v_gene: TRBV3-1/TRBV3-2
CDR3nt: TGTGCCAGCAGCCAAGACGGTCACCCCAAGAGGACGCAGTATTTT
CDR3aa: CASSQDGHPKRTQYF

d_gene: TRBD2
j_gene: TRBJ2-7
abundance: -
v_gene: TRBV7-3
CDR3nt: TGTGCCAGCAGCTTAGGCGGGAGGGGTTCCGAGCAGTACTTC
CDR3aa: CASSLGGRGSEQYF

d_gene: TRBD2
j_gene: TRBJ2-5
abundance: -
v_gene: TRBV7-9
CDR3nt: TGTGCCAGCAGCTCACCAGGGTGGCGGGAGGCCGAAGAGACCCAGTACTTC
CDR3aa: CASSSPGWREAEETQYF

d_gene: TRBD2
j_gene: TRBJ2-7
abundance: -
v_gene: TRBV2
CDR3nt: TGTGCCAGCAGCGAATGGACTAGCGGGTCCTACGAGCAGTACTTC
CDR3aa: CASSEWTSGSYEQYF

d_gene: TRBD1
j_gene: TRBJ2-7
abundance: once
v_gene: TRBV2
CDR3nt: TGTGCCAGCAGTGACGGGACAGGGGCCTACGAGCAGTACTTC
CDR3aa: CASSDGTGAYEQYF

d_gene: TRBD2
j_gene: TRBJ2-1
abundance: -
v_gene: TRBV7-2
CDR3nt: TGTGCCAGCAGCCTCCGCCCGCGGGGGAGTAGTGATGAGCAGTTCTTC
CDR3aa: CASSLRPRGSSDEQFF

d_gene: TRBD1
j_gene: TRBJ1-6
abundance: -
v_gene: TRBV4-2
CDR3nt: TGTGCCAGCAGCCAGATTTGGGACAGGGGACTTTCTCCCCTCCACTTT
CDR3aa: CASSQIWDRGLSPLHF

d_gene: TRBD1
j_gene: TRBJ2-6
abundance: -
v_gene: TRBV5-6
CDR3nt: TGTGCCAGCAGCTGGATGACAGGGTCTGGGGCCAACGTCCTGACTTTC
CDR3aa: CASSWMTGSGANVLTF

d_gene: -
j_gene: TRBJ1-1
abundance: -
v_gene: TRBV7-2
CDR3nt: TGTGCCAGCAGCCGCGGACAGAGTCACACTGAAGCTTTCTTT
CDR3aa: CASSRGQSHTEAFF

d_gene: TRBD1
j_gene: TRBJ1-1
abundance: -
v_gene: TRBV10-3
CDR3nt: TGTGCCATCACCCCTACCGGGACAGGGGCTCTGAACACTGAAGCTTTCTTT
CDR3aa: CAITPTGTGALNTEAFF

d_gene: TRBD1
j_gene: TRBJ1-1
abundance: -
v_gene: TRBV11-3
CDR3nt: TGTGCCAGCAGCCCCGGGACAGCCAACACTGAAGCTTTCTTT
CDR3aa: CASSPGTANTEAFF

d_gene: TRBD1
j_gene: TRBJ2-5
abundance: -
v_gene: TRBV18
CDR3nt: TGTGCCAGCTCACGCGACAGGGGTGGAGAGACCCAGTACTTC
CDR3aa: CASSRDRGGETQYF

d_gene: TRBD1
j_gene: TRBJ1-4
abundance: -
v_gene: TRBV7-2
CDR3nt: TGTGCCAGCAGCTCTGGACAGGGCACAACTAATGAAAAACTGTTTTTT
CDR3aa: CASSSGQGTTNEKLFF

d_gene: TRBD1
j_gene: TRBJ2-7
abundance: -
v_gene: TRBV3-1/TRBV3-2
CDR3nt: TGTGCCAGCAGCCGGACCAATGGGCAGGGGGCGTATGAGCAGTACTTC
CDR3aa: CASSRTNGQGAYEQYF

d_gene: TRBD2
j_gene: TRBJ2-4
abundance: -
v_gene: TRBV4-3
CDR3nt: TGCGCCAGCAGCCAATTTGGGGCCAACCGGGGGGGCAAAAACATTCAGTACTTC
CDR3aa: CASSQFGANRGGKNIQYF

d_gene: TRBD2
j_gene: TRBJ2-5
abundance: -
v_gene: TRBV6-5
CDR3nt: TGTGCCAGTCGGGGGAGGGGAGGGGTACTAGAGACCCAGTACTTC
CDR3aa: CASRGRGGVLETQYF

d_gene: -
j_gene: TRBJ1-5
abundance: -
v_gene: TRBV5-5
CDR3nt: TGTGCCAGCAGCTTGGTGGGGGTGCGGCAGGGAGGAAGTCGTCAGCCCCAGCATTTT
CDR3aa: CASSLVGVRQGGSRQPQHF

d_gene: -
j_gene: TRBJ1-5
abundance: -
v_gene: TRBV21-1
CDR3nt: TGTGCCAGCACCCCCGGACAGGGCTATCAGCCCCAGCATTTT
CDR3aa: CASTPGQGYQPQHF

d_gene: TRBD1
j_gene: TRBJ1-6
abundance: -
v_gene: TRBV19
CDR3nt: TGTGCCAGTAGCAAGACAGGGCCACGGTCACCCCTCCACTTT
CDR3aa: CASSKTGPRSPLHF

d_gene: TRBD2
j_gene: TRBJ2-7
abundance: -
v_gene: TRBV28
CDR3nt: TGTGCCAGCAGTCCAGGGACTAGCGGCTCCTACGAGCAGTACTTC
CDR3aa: CASSPGTSGSYEQYF

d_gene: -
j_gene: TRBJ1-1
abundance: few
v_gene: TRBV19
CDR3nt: TGTGCCAGTAGTGGGGGGACTGAGGTCGGGCGCACTGAAGCTTTCTTT
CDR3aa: CASSGGTEVGRTEAFF

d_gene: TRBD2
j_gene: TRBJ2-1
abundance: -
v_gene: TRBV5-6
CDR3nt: TGTGCCAGCAGCCAGGGCGGGAGGGCCTTTAACAATGAGCAGTTCTTC
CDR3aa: CASSQGGRAFNNEQFF

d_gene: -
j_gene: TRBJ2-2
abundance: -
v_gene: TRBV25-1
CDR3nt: TGTGCCAGCAGGCATACGCAGGTGTCCGGGGAGCTGTTTTTT
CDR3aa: CASRHTQVSGELFF

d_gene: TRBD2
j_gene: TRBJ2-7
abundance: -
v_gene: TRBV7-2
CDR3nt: TGTGCCAGCAGCATAACTAGCGGGGGCGCCTACGAGCAGTACTTC
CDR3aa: CASSITSGGAYEQYF

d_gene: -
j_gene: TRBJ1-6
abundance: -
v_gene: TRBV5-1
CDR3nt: TGCGCCAGCAGCTTGGGTCCCACCTCTTCGAGTAATTCACCCCTCCACTTT
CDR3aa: CASSLGPTSSSNSPLHF

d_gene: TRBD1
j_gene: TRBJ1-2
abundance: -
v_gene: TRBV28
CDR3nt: TGTGCCAGCAGTACAACCTCGGGACAGGGAGTCTATGGCTACACCTTC
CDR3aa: CASSTTSGQGVYGYTF

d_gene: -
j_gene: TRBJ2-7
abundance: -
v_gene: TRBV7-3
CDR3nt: TGTGCCAGCAGCTTATCTCCGGGGAGCTCCTACGAGCAGTACTTC
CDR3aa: CASSLSPGSSYEQYF

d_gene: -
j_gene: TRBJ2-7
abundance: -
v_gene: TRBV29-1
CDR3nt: TGCAGCGTTGACGGGGGGCTGAACGAGCAGTACTTC
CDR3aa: CSVDGGLNEQYF

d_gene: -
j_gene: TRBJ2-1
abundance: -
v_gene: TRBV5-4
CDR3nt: TGTGCCAGCAGCTTCTATGGCAGGGAATATGAGCAGTTCTTC
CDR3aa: CASSFYGREYEQFF

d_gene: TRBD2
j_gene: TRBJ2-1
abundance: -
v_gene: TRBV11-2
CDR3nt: TGTGCCAGCAGTTCAACGGGGGCGCGGGAGGCCTCCTACAATGAGCAGTTCTTC
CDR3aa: CASSSTGAREASYNEQFF

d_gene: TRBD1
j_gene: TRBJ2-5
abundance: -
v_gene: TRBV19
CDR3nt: TGTGCCAGTAGGAGGGACAGGGGAGAGACCCAGTACTTC
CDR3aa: CASRRDRGETQYF

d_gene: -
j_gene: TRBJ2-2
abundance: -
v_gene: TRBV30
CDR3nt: TGTGCCTGGAACAACAGGGCCCTTGACACCGGGGAGCTGTTTTTT
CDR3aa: CAWNNRALDTGELFF

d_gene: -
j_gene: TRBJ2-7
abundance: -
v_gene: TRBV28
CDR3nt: TGTGCCAGCAACTCTCAAAGAATTTTACCCTACGAGCAGTACTTC
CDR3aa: CASNSQRILPYEQYF

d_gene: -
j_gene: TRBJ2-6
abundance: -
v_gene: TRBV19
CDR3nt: TGTGCCAGTAGTCCCCCCGGAACAGGGGGGGCCTCTGGGGCCAACGTCCTGACTTTC
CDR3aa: CASSPPGTGGASGANVLTF

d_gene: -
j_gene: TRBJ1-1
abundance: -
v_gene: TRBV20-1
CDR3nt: TGCAGTGCTAGTGGACAGCAGAACACTGAAGCTTTCTTT
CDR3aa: CSASGQQNTEAFF

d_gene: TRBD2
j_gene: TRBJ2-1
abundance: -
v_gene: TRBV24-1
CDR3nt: TGTGCCACCAGGGGACTAGCGGGAGTCGGAGAGCAGTTCTTC
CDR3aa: CATRGLAGVGEQFF

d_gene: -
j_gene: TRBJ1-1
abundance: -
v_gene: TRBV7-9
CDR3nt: TGTGCCAGCCTTAAAACCGGGACATCGAACACTGAAGCTTTCTTT
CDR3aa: CASLKTGTSNTEAFF

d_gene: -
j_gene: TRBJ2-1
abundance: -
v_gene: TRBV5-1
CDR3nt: TGCGCCAGCAGCTTGGTCGGTTTGGCCTACAATGAGCAGTTCTTC
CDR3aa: CASSLVGLAYNEQFF

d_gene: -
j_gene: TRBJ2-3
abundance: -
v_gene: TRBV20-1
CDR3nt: TGCGGGGGGACAGACCACCAGGCGCAGTATTTT
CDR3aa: CGGTDHQAQYF

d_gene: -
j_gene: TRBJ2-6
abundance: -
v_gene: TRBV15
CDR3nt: TGTGCCACCACCCTAGGGAGGGGGTCCGGGGCCAACGTCCTGACTTTC
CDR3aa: CATTLGRGSGANVLTF

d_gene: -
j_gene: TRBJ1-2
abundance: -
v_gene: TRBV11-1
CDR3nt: TGTGCCAGCAGCCCCAGACAGAGAACTAACTATGGCTACACCTTC
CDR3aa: CASSPRQRTNYGYTF

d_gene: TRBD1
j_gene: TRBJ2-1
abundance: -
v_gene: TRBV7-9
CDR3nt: TGTGCCAGCAGCTCACAGGGGGTCGGGGAGCAGTTCTTC
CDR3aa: CASSSQGVGEQFF

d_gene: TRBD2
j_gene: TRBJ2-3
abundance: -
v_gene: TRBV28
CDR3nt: TGTGCCAGCAGTTTATGGGCGGGAGGGCCTAGAAGTACGCAGTATTTT
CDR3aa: CASSLWAGGPRSTQYF

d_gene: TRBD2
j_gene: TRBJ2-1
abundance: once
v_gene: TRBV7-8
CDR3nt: TGTGCCAGCCGGGGGGAGAGCTACAATGAGCAGTTCTTC
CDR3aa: CASRGESYNEQFF

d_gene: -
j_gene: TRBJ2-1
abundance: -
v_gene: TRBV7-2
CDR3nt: TGTGCCAGCAGCCGTACCAGGGGTTACAATGAGCAGTTCTTC
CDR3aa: CASSRTRGYNEQFF

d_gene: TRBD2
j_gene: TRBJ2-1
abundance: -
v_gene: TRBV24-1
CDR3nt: TGTGCCACCAGCTCCGGGACTAGCGGTATAGGGGGGCATGAGCAGTTCTTC
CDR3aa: CATSSGTSGIGGHEQFF

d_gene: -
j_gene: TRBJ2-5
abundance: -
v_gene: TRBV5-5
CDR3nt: TGTGCCAGCAGCTTGGTTGCCGGGACAAAGGACCAGTACTTC
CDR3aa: CASSLVAGTKDQYF

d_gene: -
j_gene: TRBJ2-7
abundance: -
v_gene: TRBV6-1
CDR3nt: TGTGCCAGCAGTGATCGGGTCCGGGTAACCAACTCCTACGAGCAGTACTTC
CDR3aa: CASSDRVRVTNSYEQYF

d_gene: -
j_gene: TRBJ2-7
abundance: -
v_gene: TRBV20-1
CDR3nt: TGCAGTGCTAGTCCAAGCGGCTACTACGAGCAGTACTTC
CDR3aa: CSASPSGYYEQYF

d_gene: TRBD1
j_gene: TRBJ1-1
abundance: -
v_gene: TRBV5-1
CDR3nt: TGCGCCAGCAACCCCGACAGGGAACGTGAAGCTTTCTTT
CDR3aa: CASNPDREREAFF

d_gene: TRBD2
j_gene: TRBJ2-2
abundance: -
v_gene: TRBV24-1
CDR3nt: TGTGCCACCAGTGATTCCCGGGAGGGCGTCGGGGAGCTGTTTTTT
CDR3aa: CATSDSREGVGELFF

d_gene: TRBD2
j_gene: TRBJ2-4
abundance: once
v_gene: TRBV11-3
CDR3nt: TGTGCCAGCAGCCCTGGGACTAGCGGGGGTCGCGGAAACATTCAGTACTTC
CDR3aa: CASSPGTSGGRGNIQYF

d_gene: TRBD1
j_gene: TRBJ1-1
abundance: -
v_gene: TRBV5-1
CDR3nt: TGCGCCAGCAGCTTGGACCTCAGGGGGCACTATGAAGCTTTCTTT
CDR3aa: CASSLDLRGHYEAFF

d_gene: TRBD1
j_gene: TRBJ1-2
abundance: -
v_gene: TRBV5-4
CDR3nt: TGTGCCAGCAGCTTGGCAGGGGGTTATGGCTACACCTTC
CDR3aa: CASSLAGGYGYTF

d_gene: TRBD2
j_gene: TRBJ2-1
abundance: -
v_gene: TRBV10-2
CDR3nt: TGCGCCAGCAGGAACAGCGGGAGTTGGTACAATGAGCAGTTCTTC
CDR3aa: CASRNSGSWYNEQFF

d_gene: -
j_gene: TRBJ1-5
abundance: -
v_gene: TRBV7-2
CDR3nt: TGTGCCAGCAGCTCCGGTGGGGGGGGCATTCAGCCCCAGCATTTT
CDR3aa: CASSSGGGGIQPQHF